This T cell receptor beta chain was obtained from a study of blood T cell repertoires in COVID-19. Per the original methods: Researchers report that nucleated cell counts were estimated from reference gene primer amplification. The protocol was immunoSEQ multiplex PCR, while the TCRdb copy is restricted to in-frame clones and leaves out a portion. V and J calls and clone size are copied from that table; D and trimming were computed from the DNA. The sample lists 280,000 or so clones, 70% to 90% occurring once. This CDR3 spans 15 amino acids. The germline V gene has CDR1 MNHEY and CDR2 SVGAGI. Trimming shortened V by 0 bases and J by 2 bases, and 11 bases separated the two germline ends.

This TCR was sampled from a woman in her forties who had recovered from COVID-19. Sequenced input: PBMCs or T cells enriched from blood (not recorded which). This chain uses TRBV6-5 with TRBJ2-7, with a tentative D call TRBD1 (5 bases). The CDR3, as DNA: TGTGCCAGCAGTTACTCGAACCAGGGAACCTACGAGCAGTACTTC. Translation gives CASSYSNQGTYEQYF.